The clone carrying this T cell receptor (beta chain) was seen only a few times. Its target is not known. Expressed TCRB transcripts got sequenced, as all isolated RNA was reverse transcribed. Sequencing used immunoSEQ multiplex PCR; TCRdb keeps in-frame clones, though not all of them. Of hundreds of thousands of clones in the sample, about an eighth were seen once. These data belong to a study of beta chain features in type 1 diabetes. Study-wide results and limits: In the patient group, naive, central memory and Treg TCRB repertoires seemed more alike than in the healthy donor group. Among patients with Type 1 diabetes, TCRB CDR3s were moderately but significantly shorter in every one of the four CD4+ subsets. Equally in patients and controls, shorter templates might have been favored by PCR.

The CDR3 is 14 amino acids. V was clipped by 4 bases and J by 4 bases, with 15 bases between them. Germline V CDR1 and CDR2: SGHRS, YFSETQ. The sequencing sample was made of naive CD4+ T cells from blood. This sequence originates from a man between 18 and 35 years old with type 1 diabetes. The chain joins TRBV5-1 to TRBJ2-7; D perhaps matches TRBD2 (7 bases). The CDR3 reads CASSPTGGWYEQYF. The CDR3 nucleotides are TGCGCCAGCAGCCCCACGGGGGGCTGGTACGAGCAGTACTTC.